This T cell receptor (beta chain) was captured by sequencing in a study of blood T cell repertoires in COVID-19. Study in general: The study drew acute and convalescent COVID-19 samples from the United States, Italy and Spain. Sample material is recorded as cDNA or gDNA derived from T cells, B-cell-depleted T cells, or PBMCs.

Germline V gene sequence: CDR1 SEHNR, CDR2 FQNEAQ (reference sequence). This CDR3 spans 16 amino acids. V lost 5 bases and J lost 0; bases outside the gene matches: 4. Those who participated ranged in age from roughly 18 to 89 years and resided in approximately 23 US areas. Participant-reported clinical history was the basis for cohort assignment. This clone was seen only once. Assay: immunoSEQ multiplex PCR; the TCRdb copy retains only in-frame clones and omits some. The data contain 320,000 or so clones, around 85% of them singletons. Specimen: PBMCs or T cells enriched from blood (not recorded which). The chain joins TRBV7-9 to TRBJ1-6, with 7 bases fitting TRBD1. This TCR derives from a woman in her twenties or thirties who had been exposed to COVID-19. The CDR3 sequence is CASSLGQDSYNSPLHF. The CDR3 DNA reads as TGTGCCAGCAGCCTCGGACAGGACTCCTATAATTCACCCCTCCACTTT.